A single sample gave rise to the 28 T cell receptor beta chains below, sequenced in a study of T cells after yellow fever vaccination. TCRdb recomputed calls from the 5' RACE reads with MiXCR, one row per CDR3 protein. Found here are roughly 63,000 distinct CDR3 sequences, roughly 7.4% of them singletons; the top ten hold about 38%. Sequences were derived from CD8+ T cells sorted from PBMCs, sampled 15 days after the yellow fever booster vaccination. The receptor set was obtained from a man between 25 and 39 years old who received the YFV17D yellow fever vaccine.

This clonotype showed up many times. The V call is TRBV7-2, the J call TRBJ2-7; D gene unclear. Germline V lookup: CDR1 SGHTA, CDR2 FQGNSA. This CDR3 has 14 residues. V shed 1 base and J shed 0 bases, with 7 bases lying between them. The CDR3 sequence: CASSLVDSSYEQYF. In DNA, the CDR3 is TGTGCCAGCAGCTTAGTGGATAGCTCCTACGAGCAGTACTTC.

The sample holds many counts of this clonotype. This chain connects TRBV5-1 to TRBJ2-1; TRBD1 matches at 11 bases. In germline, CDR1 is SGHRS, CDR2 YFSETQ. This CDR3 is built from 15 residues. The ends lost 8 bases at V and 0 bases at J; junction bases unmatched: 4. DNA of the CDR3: TGCGCCAGTGCCGGGACAGGGGGCTCCTACAATGAGCAGTTCTTC. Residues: CASAGTGGSYNEQFF.

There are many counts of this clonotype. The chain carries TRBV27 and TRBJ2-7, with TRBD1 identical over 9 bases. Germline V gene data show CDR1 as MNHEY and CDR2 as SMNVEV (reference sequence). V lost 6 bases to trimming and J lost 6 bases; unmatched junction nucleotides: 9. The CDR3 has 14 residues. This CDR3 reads CASRPGTGKGEQYF. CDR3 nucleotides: TGTGCCAGCAGACCCGGGACAGGGAAGGGCGAGCAGTACTTC.

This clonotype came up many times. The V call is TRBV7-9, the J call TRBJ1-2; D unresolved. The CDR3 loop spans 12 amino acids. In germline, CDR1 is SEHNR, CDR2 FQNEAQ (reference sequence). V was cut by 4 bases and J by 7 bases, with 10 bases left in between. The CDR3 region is CASSSPVGGYTF. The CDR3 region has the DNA TGTGCCAGCAGCTCCCCCGTGGGTGGCTACACCTTC.

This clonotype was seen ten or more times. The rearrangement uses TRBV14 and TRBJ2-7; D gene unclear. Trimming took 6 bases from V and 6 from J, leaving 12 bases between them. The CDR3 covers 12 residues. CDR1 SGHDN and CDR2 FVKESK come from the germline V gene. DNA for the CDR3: TGTGCCAGCAGTCATCCGCGTAGCGAGCAGTACTTC. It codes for CASSHPRSEQYF.

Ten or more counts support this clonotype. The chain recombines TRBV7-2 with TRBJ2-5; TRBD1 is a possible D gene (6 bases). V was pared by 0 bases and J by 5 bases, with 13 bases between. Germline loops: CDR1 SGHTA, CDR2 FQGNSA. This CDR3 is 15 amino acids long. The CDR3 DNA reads TGTGCCAGCAGCTTAGCCCAGGGGATTAGGGAGACCCAGTACTTC. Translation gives CASSLAQGIRETQYF. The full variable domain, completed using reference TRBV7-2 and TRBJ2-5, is GAGVSQSPSNKVTEKGKDVELRCDPISGHTALYWYRQSLGQGLEFLIYFQGNSAPDKSGLPSDRFSAERTGGSVSTLTIQRTQQEDSAVYLCASSLAQGIRETQYFGPGTRLLVL.

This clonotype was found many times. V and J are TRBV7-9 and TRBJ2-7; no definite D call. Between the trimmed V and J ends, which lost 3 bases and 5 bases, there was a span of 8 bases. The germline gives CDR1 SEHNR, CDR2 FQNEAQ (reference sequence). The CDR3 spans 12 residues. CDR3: CASSLGVDEQYF. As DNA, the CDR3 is TGTGCCAGCAGCTTGGGCGTAGACGAGCAGTACTTC. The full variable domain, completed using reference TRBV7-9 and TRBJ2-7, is DTGVSQNPRHKITKRGQNVTFRCDPISEHNRLYWYRQTLGQGPEFLTYFQNEAQLEKSRLLSDRFSAERPKGSFSTLEIQRTEQGDSAMYLCASSLGVDEQYFGPGTRLTVT.

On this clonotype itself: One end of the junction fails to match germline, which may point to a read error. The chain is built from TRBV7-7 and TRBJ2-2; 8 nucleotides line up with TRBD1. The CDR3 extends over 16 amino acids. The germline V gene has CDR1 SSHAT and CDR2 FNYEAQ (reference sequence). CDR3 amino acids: CASSAGQAGRTGELFF. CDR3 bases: TGTGCTAGCAGCGCGGGACAGGCGGGGCGCACCGGGGAGCTGTTTTTT.

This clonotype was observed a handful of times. The CDR3 DNA reads as TGCGCCAGCAGTCAACCCTGCCCAGGGATAGTCGAAGATACGCAGTATTTT. Protein sequence: CASSQPCPGIVEDTQYF. This sequence joins TRBV23-1 and TRBJ2-3; the D gene is possibly TRBD1 (5 bases). TRBV23-1 counts as an open reading frame of uncertain function. V was clipped by 2 bases and J by 5 bases, with 20 bases between them. The CDR3 has 17 residues.

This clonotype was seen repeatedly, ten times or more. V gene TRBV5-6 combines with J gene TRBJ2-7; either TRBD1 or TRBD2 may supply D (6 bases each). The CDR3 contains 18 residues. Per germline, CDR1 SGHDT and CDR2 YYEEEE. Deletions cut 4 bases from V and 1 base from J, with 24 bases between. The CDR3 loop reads CASSPGGGRTFLSYEQYF. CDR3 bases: TGTGCCAGCAGCCCCGGAGGGGGACGGACGTTTCTTTCCTACGAGCAGTACTTC.

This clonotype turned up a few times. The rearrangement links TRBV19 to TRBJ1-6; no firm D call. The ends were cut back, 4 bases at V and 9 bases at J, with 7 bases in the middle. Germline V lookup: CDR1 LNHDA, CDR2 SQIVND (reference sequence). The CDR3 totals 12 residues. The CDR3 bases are TGTGCCAGTAGTAATTCTATTTCACCCCTCCACTTT. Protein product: CASSNSISPLHF.

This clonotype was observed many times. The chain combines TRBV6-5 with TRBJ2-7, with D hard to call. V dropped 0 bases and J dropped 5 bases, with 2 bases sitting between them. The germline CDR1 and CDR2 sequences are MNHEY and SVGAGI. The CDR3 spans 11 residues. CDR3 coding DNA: TGTGCCAGCAGTTACTCGAACGAGCAGTACTTC. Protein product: CASSYSNEQYF.

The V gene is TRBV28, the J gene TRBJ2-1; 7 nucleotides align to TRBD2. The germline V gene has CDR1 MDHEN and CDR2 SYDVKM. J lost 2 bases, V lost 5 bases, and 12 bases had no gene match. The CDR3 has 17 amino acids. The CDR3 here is CASSRPPSGDAYNEQFF. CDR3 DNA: TGTGCCAGCAGTCGTCCGCCTAGCGGCGACGCCTACAATGAGCAGTTCTTC.

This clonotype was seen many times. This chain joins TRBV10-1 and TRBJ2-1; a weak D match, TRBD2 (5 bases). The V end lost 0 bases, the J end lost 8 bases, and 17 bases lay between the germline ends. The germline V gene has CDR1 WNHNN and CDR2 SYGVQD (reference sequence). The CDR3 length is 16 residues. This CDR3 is CASSESLGSGFDEQFF. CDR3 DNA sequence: TGCGCCAGCAGTGAGTCCCTGGGGTCGGGGTTCGATGAGCAGTTCTTC.

The CDR3 bases are TGTGCCATCAGCAACCCGTCTAGCGGGAGGAGTAATGAGCAGTTCTTC. This encodes CAISNPSSGRSNEQFF. The gene calls are TRBV21-1 and TRBJ2-1; TRBD2 is the table's D call and was not checked against the DNA. TRBV21-1 is a known pseudogene. The CDR3 extends over 16 amino acids.

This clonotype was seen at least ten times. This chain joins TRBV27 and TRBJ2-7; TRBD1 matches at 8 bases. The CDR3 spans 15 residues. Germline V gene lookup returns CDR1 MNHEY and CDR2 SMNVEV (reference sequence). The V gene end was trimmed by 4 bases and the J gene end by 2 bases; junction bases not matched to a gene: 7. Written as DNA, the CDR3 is TGTGCCAGCAGTTGGAGGACAGGGAGCCCCTACGAGCAGTACTTC. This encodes CASSWRTGSPYEQYF.

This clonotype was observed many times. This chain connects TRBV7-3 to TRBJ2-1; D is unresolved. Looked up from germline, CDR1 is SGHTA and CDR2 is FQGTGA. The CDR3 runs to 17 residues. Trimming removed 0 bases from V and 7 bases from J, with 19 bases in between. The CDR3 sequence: CASSLTGVVGPLNEQFF. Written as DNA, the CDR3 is TGTGCCAGCAGCTTAACCGGTGTGGTAGGTCCACTTAATGAGCAGTTCTTC.

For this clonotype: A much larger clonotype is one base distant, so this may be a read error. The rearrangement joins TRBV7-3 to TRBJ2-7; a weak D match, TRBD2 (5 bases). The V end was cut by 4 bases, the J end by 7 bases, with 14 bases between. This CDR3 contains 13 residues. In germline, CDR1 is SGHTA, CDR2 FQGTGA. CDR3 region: CASSSSGNGEQYF. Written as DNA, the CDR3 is TGTGCCAGCAGCTCCTCGGGGAACGGGGAGCAGTACTTC.

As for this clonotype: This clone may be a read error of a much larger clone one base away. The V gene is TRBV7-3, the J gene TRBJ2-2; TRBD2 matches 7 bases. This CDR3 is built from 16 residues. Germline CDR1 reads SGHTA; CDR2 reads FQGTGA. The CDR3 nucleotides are TGTGCCAGCAGCTTAGACGGGACTATGGGCACCGTGGAGCTGTTTTTT. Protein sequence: CASSLDGTMGTVELFF.

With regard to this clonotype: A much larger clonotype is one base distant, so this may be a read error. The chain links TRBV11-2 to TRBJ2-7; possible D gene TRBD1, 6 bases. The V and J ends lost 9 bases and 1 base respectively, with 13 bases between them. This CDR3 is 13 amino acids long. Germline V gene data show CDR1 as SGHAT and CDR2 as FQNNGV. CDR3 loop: CARSVQGSYEQYF. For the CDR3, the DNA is TGTGCCAGGAGCGTACAGGGTTCCTACGAGCAGTACTTC.

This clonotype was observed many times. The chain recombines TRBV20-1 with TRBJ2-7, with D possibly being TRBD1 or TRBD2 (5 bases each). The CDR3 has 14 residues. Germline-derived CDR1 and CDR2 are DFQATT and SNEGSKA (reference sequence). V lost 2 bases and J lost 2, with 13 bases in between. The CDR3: CSARSRDHTYEQYF. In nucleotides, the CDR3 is TGCAGTGCTAGATCCCGGGACCATACCTACGAGCAGTACTTC.

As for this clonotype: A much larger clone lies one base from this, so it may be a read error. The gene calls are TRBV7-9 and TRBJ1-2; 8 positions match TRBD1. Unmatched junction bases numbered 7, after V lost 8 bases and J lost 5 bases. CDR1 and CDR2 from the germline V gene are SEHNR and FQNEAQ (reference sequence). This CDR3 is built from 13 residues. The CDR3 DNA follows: TGTGCCAGCGGCCCGACAGGGGAGTATGGCTACACCTTC. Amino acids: CASGPTGEYGYTF. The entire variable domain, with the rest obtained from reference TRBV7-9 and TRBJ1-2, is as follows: DTGVSQNPRHKITKRGQNVTFRCDPISEHNRLYWYRQTLGQGPEFLTYFQNEAQLEKSRLLSDRFSAERPKGSFSTLEIQRTEQGDSAMYLCASGPTGEYGYTFGSGTRLTVV.

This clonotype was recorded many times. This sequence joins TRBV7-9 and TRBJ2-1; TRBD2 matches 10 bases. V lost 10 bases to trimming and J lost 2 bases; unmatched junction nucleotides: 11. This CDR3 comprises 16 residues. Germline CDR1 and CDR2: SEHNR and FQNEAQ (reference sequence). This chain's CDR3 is CATSTTSGAPYNEQFF. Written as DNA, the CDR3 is TGTGCCACTAGCACCACTAGCGGGGCTCCCTACAATGAGCAGTTCTTC.

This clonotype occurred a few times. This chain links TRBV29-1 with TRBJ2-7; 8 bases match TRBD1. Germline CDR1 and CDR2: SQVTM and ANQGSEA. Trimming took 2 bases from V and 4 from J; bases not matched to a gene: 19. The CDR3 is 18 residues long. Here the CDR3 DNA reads TGCAGCGTTGAATCCGGGGGCGGTCCGGGACAGGATTTTTACGAGCAGTACTTC. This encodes CSVESGGGPGQDFYEQYF.

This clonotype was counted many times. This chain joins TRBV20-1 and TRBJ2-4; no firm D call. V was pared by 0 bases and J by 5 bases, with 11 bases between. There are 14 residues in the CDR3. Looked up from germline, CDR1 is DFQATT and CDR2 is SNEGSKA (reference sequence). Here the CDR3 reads CSARDGDQENIQYF. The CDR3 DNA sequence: TGCAGTGCTAGAGATGGGGATCAGGAAAACATTCAGTACTTC.

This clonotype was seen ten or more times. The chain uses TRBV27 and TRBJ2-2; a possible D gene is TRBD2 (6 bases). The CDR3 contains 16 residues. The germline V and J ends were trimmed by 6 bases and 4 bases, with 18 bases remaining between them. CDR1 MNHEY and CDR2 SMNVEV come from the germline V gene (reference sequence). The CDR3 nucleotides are TGTGCCAGCAGCCCCTTCCCGCGGGACCCCACCGGGGAGCTGTTTTTT. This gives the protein CASSPFPRDPTGELFF.

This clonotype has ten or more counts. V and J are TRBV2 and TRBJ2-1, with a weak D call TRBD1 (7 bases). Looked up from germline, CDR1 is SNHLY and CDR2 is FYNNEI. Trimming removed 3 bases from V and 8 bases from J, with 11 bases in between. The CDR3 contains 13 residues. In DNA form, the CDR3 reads TGTGCCAGCAGTGACAGGGGGGAGGATGAGCAGTTCTTC. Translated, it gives CASSDRGEDEQFF.

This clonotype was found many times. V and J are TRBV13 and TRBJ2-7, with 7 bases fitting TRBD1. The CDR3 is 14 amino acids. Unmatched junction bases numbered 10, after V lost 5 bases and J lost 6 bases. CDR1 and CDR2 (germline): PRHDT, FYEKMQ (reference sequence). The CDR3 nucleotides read TGTGCCAGCAGCCCCGGGACAGCTACTGGCGAGCAGTACTTC. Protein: CASSPGTATGEQYF.